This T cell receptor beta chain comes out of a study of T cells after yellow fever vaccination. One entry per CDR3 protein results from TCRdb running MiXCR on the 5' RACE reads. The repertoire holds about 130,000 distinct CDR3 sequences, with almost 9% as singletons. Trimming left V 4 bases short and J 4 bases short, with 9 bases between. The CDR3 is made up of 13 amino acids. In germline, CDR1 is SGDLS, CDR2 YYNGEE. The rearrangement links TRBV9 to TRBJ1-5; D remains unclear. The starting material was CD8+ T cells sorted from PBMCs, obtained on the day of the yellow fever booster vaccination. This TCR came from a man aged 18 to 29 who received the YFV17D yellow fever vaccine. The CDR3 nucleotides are TGTGCCAGCAGCTCACGAGGGAATCAGCCCCAGCATTTT. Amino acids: CASSSRGNQPQHF.